The rows below give T cell receptor beta chains drawn from one sample of a study of molecular identifiers for immune sequencing clone quantification. TCRdb used MiXCR to reprocess the PCR reads, holding one entry per CDR3 protein. The data hold approximately 590,000 distinct CDR3 sequences, with about 25% observed a single time. Material: naive CD8+ T cells from blood, with Jurkat cell RNA spiked in. The source is a human donor in good health. Some libraries in this study had Jurkat cell RNA spiked in. Both conserved end residues are part of each CDR3. The D gene is left open where the match is weak. A row's size may be missing; if present it is once, few, many or a size class.

J | size | length | D | V | CDR3 | DNA
TRBJ1-1 | many | 13 | . | TRBV6-5 | CASSRHLNTEAFF | TGTGCCAGCAGTCGACATCTAAACACTGAAGCTTTCTTT
TRBJ2-1 | few | 15 | . | TRBV15 | CATSRDLGTGNEQFF | TGTGCCACCAGCAGAGATCTAGGGACCGGCAATGAGCAGTTCTTC
TRBJ2-1 | . | 14 | . | TRBV7-3 | CASSLGDFDNEQFF | TGTGCCAGCAGCTTAGGGGACTTTGACAATGAGCAGTTCTTC
TRBJ2-3 | many | 16 | TRBD2 | TRBV3-1 | CASSQDQLATVDTQYF | TGTGCCAGCAGCCAAGATCAACTAGCGACGGTAGATACGCAGTATTTT
TRBJ2-7 | . | 13 | . | TRBV7-9 | CASSSPRPYEQYF | TGTGCCAGCAGCTCCCCGAGGCCTTACGAGCAGTACTTC
TRBJ1-6 | . | 14 | . | TRBV6-5 | CASSYFRSDSPLHF | TGTGCCAGCAGTTACTTCAGGTCCGATTCACCCCTCCACTTT
TRBJ1-3 | few | 17 | . | TRBV3-1 | CASSQEASYYSGNTIYF | TGTGCCAGCAGCCAAGAGGCATCTTACTACTCTGGAAACACCATATATTTT
TRBJ1-1 | few | 13 | . | TRBV4-1 | CASSQVTGPEAFF | TGCGCCAGCAGCCAAGTTACAGGGCCTGAAGCTTTCTTT
TRBJ1-2 | . | 13 | . | TRBV6-5 | CASSYGNSYGYTF | TGTGCCAGCAGTTACGGCAACAGCTATGGCTACACCTTC
TRBJ2-1 | few | 14 | TRBD2 | TRBV5-1 | CASNGLAGDGEQFF | TGCGCCAGCAACGGACTAGCGGGAGACGGTGAGCAGTTCTTC
TRBJ1-1 | . | 15 | . | TRBV14 | CASSEHSSESFPGIF | TGTGCCAGCAGCGAACACTCCTCAGAAAGTTTCCCAGGTATCTTT
TRBJ2-5 | . | 16 | TRBD1 | TRBV20-1 | CSAYQLRDRVEETQYF | TGCAGTGCTTACCAACTACGGGACAGGGTTGAGGAGACCCAGTACTTC
TRBJ2-3 | few | 18 | TRBD2 | TRBV5-6 | CASSSGLAGGGRADTQYF | TGTGCCAGCAGCTCCGGACTAGCGGGGGGGGGTCGTGCAGATACGCAGTATTTT
TRBJ2-6 | many | 16 | . | TRBV9 | CASSVMAYSGANVLTF | TGTGCCAGCAGCGTAATGGCTTACTCTGGGGCCAACGTCCTGACTTTC
TRBJ2-7 | . | 12 | TRBD1 | TRBV12-3/TRBV12-4 | CASGDRLREQYF | TGTGCCAGCGGGGACAGATTACGCGAGCAGTACTTC
TRBJ2-5 | . | 18 | TRBD2 | TRBV9 | CASSVEGLADSNQETQYF | TGTGCCAGCAGCGTAGAGGGACTAGCGGATTCCAACCAAGAGACCCAGTACTTC
TRBJ1-4 | many | 18 | . | TRBV7-2 | CASSLGGSILATNEKLFF | TGTGCCAGCAGCTTAGGGGGCAGTATTCTCGCAACTAATGAAAAACTGTTTTTT
TRBJ2-4 | many | 14 | . | TRBV4-1 | CASSFDLAKNIQYF | TGCGCCAGCAGCTTCGACCTAGCCAAAAACATTCAGTACTTC
TRBJ1-3 | many | 15 | . | TRBV4-3 | CASSQTDTHGNTIYF | TGCGCCAGCAGCCAAACGGACACACATGGAAACACCATATATTTT
TRBJ1-5 | . | 16 | . | TRBV7-9 | CASSPYGWGVNQPQHF | TGTGCCAGCAGCCCCTATGGTTGGGGGGTTAATCAGCCCCAGCATTTT
TRBJ1-1 | few | 15 | TRBD1 | TRBV11-1 | CASSLEFQGGTEAFF | TGTGCCAGCAGCTTAGAATTCCAGGGGGGGACTGAAGCTTTCTTT
TRBJ2-1 | . | 15 | . | TRBV5-4 | CASSFRQGLNNEQFF | TGTGCCAGCAGCTTCCGTCAGGGGCTTAACAATGAGCAGTTCTTC
TRBJ2-7 | . | 14 | . | TRBV6-2/TRBV6-3 | CASGFRDLTYEQYF | TGTGCCAGCGGTTTCCGGGACCTTACCTACGAGCAGTACTTC
TRBJ1-2 | . | 9 | . | TRBV6-1 | CATQYGYTF | TGTGCCACTCAGTATGGCTACACCTTC
TRBJ2-5 | . | 13 | . | TRBV19 | CASSEQGPETQYF | TGTGCCAGTAGTGAACAGGGTCCGGAGACCCAGTACTTC
TRBJ2-7 | . | 14 | . | TRBV6-2/TRBV6-3 | CASSWGDSSDEQYF | TGTGCCAGCAGCTGGGGAGACTCCTCCGACGAGCAGTACTTC
TRBJ2-5 | few | 16 | . | TRBV5-5 | CASSLRGQIQQETRYF | TGTGCCAGCAGCTTGCGTGGACAGATACAGCAAGAGACCCGGTACTTC
TRBJ1-6 | many | 16 | TRBD1 | TRBV4-1 | CASSQEQGARNSPLHF | TGCGCCAGCAGCCAGGAACAGGGGGCGCGGAACTCACCCCTCCACTTT
TRBJ1-1 | few | 11 | . | TRBV30 | CAWIGGTEAFF | TGTGCCTGGATAGGGGGTACTGAAGCTTTCTTT
TRBJ2-1 | few | 15 | TRBD2 | TRBV13 | CASSSGTTISNEQFF | TGTGCCAGCAGCTCCGGGACTACTATCTCCAATGAGCAGTTCTTC
TRBJ1-1 | . | 15 | . | TRBV4-1 | CASSPTSGVGTEAFF | TGCGCCAGCAGCCCTACCTCAGGGGTAGGGACTGAAGCTTTCTTT
TRBJ2-3 | many | 15 | . | TRBV30 | CAWSGGLRSTDTQYF | TGTGCCTGGAGTGGCGGACTACGGTCCACAGATACGCAGTATTTT
TRBJ1-5 | . | 14 | . | TRBV12-3/TRBV12-4 | CASSPGGLPQLQHF | TGTGCCAGCAGTCCCGGGGGGCTCCCTCAGCTCCAGCATTTT
TRBJ2-7 | many | 13 | TRBD1 | TRBV20-1 | CSASTGWSYEQYF | TGCAGTGCCTCGACAGGGTGGTCCTACGAGCAGTACTTC
TRBJ2-3 | many | 14 | TRBD2 | TRBV20-1 | CSASAGGSTDTQYF | TGCAGTGCTAGCGCGGGGGGTAGCACAGATACGCAGTATTTT